Listed below are T cell receptor beta chains from one sample, sequenced in a study of vaccination effects on CD4 cells after COVID-19. The table came from immunoSEQ multiplex PCR; TCRdb's copy has only in-frame clones and leaves some out. The sample yields about 72,000 clones, over 70% seen once. Their antigens are not known. The sample consisted of CD4+ T cells from PBMCs cultured with HCoV-229E spike peptides, taken after COVID-19 vaccination. The receptors here all came from a human donor who received a COVID-19 vaccine. Each CDR3 is given without its conserved first and last residue. D genes are given only for firm matches. Clone size is stated in some rows and not others, as once, few, many or a class when expanded.

D,V,J,size,CDR3
.,TRBV18,TRBJ2-1,.,ASSPQGNEQF
TRBD1,TRBV6-5,TRBJ1-3,.,ASSYARGGGNTIY
.,TRBV7-2,TRBJ1-1,.,ASSSQNWNTEAF
.,TRBV7-2,TRBJ1-2,.,ASSLARGQSGYT
.,TRBV5-1,TRBJ1-3,.,ASSRFGTGPNSGNTIY
.,TRBV5-1,TRBJ2-5,.,ASSFFVGQETQY
.,TRBV27,TRBJ1-3,.,ASSATGYRLSGNTIY
.,TRBV4-3,TRBJ1-2,once,ASSQGLTGRGYYGYT
TRBD2,TRBV6-5,TRBJ2-1,.,ASSRGGAANEQF
.,TRBV24-1,TRBJ2-5,.,ATSDPREGQETQY
.,TRBV19,TRBJ2-4,.,ASSRGLGNIQY
.,TRBV7-2,TRBJ1-3,.,ASSTRDRNTIY
TRBD1,TRBV5-1,TRBJ1-1,once,ASSGQGMGTEAF
TRBD2,TRBV28,TRBJ2-2,.,ASIAGWDTGELF
.,TRBV10-1,TRBJ2-4,.,ASSPFRRDIQY
.,TRBV29-1,TRBJ2-1,.,SVRIRGAVNEQF
.,TRBV27,TRBJ2-2,.,ASSYVKDTGELF
.,TRBV6-2/TRBV6-3,TRBJ1-6,.,ASSYMASPLH
.,TRBV6-5,TRBJ1-3,.,ASPRDASGNTIY
.,TRBV30,TRBJ1-6,.,AWSPRTGDNSPLH
.,TRBV24-1,TRBJ2-5,.,ATSDRRGKETQY
.,TRBV6-2/TRBV6-3,TRBJ2-4,.,ASSYGGAGSNIQY
.,TRBV29-1,TRBJ2-3,.,SVRPGSTDTQY
TRBD2,TRBV18,TRBJ2-3,.,ASSQRGYTDTQY
.,TRBV7-6,TRBJ1-6,few,ASSLEPVGDSPLH
TRBD1,TRBV2,TRBJ2-3,.,ASSKDRGTDTQY
.,TRBV19,TRBJ2-6,few,ASWTPGGANVLT
.,TRBV3-1/TRBV3-2,TRBJ1-4,.,ASSQGPRPEKLF
TRBD1,TRBV24-1,TRBJ2-5,few,ATSDEGQGYETQY
.,TRBV18,TRBJ2-1,.,ASSPPYKGGNEQF
TRBD2,TRBV6-2/TRBV6-3,TRBJ2-6,.,ASSQYSSGRGANVLT
TRBD2,TRBV2,TRBJ2-4,.,ASSEPGGQKNIQY
TRBD1,TRBV19,TRBJ1-2,.,ASSMTGIDGYT
.,TRBV5-6,TRBJ1-2,.,ASSSRGGYGYT
TRBD1,TRBV5-1,TRBJ2-5,.,ASSFDRDRGGSRETQY
.,TRBV7-9,TRBJ1-2,once,ASSLGQGRYT
.,TRBV3-1/TRBV3-2,TRBJ1-3,.,ASSQSWVQSDTIY
TRBD2,TRBV2,TRBJ2-5,.,ASSAGTSVETQY
.,TRBV21-1,TRBJ2-6,.,ASSNQAWGTGRYSGANVLT
.,TRBV6-1,TRBJ1-6,.,ASSEKVSSPLH
.,TRBV2,TRBJ1-5,.,ASSPDLGVNQPQH
.,TRBV6-6,TRBJ1-3,.,ATRDGSGNTIY
TRBD1,TRBV29-1,TRBJ2-2,few,SALGTGGSAGELF
.,TRBV15,TRBJ1-5,.,ATSRDRSSGNSNQPQH
.,TRBV6-6,TRBJ1-5,once,ASTGLGQTNQPQH
.,TRBV6-5,TRBJ1-2,.,ASSPPQAALYGYT
TRBD1,TRBV24-1,TRBJ2-1,.,ATSDAPGQGAYNEQF
.,TRBV10-3,TRBJ1-5,.,AISESKYRQPQH
.,TRBV6-6,TRBJ1-4,.,AAREGKEKLF
.,TRBV10-3,TRBJ2-3,.,AISPQGGRTDTQY
.,TRBV6-2/TRBV6-3,TRBJ1-1,.,ASSPGTPSNTEAF
TRBD1,TRBV3-1/TRBV3-2,TRBJ1-3,.,ASSQDRAGNTIY
TRBD2,TRBV13,TRBJ2-2,.,ASSLVPPGGNTGELF
.,TRBV4-3,TRBJ2-2,.,ASSQELGANTGELF